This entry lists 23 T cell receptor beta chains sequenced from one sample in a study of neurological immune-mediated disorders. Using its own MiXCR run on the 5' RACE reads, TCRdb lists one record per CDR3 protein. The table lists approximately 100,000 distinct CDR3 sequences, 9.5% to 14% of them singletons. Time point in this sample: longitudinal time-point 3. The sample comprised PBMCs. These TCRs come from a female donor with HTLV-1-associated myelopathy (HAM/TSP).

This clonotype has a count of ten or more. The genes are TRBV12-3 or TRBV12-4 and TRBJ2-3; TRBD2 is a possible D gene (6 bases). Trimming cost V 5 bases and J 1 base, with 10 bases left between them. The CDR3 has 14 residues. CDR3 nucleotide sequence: TGTGCCAGCAGTGAGGGCGGGGGCACAGATACGCAGTATTTT. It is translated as CASSEGGGTDTQYF.

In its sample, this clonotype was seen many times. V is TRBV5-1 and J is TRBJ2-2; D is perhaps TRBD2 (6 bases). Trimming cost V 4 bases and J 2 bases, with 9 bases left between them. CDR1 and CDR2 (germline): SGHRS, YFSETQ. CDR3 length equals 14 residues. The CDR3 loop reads CASSHGTNTGELFF. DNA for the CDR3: TGCGCCAGCAGCCACGGGACTAACACCGGGGAGCTGTTTTTT.

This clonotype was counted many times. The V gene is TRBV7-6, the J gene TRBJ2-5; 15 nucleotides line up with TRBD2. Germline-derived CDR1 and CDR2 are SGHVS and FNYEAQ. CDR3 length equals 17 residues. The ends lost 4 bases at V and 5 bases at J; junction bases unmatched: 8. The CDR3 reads CASSYGTSGGPGETQYF. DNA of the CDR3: TGTGCCAGCAGCTATGGGACTAGCGGGGGGCCCGGGGAGACCCAGTACTTC.

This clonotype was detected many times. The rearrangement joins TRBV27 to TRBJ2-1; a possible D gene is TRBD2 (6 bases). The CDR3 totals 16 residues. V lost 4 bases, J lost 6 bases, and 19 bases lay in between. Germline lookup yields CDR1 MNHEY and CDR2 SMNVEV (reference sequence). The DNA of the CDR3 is TGTGCCAGCAGTTCCCTAGCGTTCTACGCCGCCAATGAGCAGTTCTTC. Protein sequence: CASSSLAFYAANEQFF.

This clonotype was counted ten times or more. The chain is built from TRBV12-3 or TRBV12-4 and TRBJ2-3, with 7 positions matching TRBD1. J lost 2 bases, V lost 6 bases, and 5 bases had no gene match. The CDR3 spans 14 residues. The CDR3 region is CASSRQGTTDTQYF. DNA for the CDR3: TGTGCCAGCAGCCGACAGGGAACCACAGATACGCAGTATTTT.

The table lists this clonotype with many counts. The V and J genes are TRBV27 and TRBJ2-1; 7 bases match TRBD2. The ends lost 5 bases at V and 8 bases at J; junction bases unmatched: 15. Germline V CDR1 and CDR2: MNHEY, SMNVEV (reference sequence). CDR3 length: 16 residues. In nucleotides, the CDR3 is TGTGCCAGCAGTCCCCTGGGCGGGGGAACCCCCTATGAGCAGTTCTTC. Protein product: CASSPLGGGTPYEQFF.

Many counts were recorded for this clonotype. The CDR3 is CSAKLRVPEAFF. CDR3 in DNA: TGCAGTGCTAAACTCAGGGTTCCCGAAGCTTTCTTT. The J gene is TRBJ1-1, the V gene TRBV20-1; possible D gene TRBD1, 5 bases. The CDR3 extends over 12 amino acids. Germline V gene data show CDR1 as DFQATT and CDR2 as SNEGSKA (reference sequence). Trimming left V 4 bases short and J 8 bases short, with 14 bases between.

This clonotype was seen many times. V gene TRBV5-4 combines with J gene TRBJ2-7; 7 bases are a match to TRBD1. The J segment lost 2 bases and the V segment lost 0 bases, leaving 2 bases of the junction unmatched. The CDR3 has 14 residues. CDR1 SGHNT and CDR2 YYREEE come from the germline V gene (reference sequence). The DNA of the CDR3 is TGTGCCAGCAGCTTGGAACAGGGGACCTACGAGCAGTACTTC. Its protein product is CASSLEQGTYEQYF.

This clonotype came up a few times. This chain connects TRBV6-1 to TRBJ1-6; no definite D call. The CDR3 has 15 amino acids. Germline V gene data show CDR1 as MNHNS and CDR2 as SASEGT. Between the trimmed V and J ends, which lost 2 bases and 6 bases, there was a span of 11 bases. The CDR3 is CASSERELGNSPLHF. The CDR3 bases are TGTGCCAGCAGTGAACGGGAATTGGGTAATTCACCCCTCCACTTT.

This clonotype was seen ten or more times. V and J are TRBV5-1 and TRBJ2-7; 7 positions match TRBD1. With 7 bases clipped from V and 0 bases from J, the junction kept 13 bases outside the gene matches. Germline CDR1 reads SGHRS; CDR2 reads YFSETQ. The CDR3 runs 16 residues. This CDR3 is CASLPIPDRFSYEQYF. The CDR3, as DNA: TGCGCCAGCCTACCCATCCCGGACAGGTTCTCCTACGAGCAGTACTTC.

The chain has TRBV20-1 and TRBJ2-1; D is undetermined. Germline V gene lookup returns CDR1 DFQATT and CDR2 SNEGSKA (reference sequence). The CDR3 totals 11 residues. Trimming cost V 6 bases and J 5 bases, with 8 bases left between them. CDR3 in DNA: TGCAGTGCGAAACAGCACAATGAGCAGTTCTTC. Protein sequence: CSAKQHNEQFF.

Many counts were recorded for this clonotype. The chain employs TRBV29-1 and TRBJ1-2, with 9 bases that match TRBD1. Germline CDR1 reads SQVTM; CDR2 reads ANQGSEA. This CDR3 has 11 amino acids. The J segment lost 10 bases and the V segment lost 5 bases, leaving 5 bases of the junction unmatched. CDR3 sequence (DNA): TGCAGCGTTCCGGGACAGGGCTTCTACACCTTC. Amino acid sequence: CSVPGQGFYTF.

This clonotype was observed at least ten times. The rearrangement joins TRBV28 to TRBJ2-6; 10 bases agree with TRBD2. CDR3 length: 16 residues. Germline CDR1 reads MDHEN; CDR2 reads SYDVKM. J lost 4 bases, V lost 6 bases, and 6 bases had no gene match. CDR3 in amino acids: CASSRTSGVGANVLTF. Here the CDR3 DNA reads TGTGCCAGCAGCCGTACTAGCGGGGTCGGGGCCAACGTCCTGACTTTC.

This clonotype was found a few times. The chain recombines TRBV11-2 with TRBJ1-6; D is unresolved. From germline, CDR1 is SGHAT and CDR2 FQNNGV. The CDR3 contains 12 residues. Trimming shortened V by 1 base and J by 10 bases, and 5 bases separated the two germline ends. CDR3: CASSLGGSPLHF. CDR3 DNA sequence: TGTGCCAGCAGCTTAGGGGGATCACCCCTCCACTTT. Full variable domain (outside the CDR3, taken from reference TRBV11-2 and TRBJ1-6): EAGVAQSPRYKIIEKRQSVAFWCNPISGHATLYWYQQILGQGPKLLIQFQNNGVVDDSQLPKDRFSAERLKGVDSTLKIQPAKLEDSAVYLCASSLGGSPLHFGNGTRLTVT.

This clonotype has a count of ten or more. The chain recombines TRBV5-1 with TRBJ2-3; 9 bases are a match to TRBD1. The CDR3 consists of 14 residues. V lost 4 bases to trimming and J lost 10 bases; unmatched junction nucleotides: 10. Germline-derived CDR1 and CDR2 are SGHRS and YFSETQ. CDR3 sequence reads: CASSLTGGSGAQYF. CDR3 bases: TGCGCCAGCAGCCTAACAGGGGGCTCAGGGGCGCAGTATTTT.

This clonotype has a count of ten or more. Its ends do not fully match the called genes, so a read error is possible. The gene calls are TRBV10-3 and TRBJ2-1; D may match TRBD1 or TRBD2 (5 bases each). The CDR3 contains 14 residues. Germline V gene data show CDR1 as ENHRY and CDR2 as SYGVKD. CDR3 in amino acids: CAISRGTTYNEHFF. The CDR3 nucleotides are TGTGCCATCTCAAGAGGGACGACCTACAATGAGCATTTCTTC.

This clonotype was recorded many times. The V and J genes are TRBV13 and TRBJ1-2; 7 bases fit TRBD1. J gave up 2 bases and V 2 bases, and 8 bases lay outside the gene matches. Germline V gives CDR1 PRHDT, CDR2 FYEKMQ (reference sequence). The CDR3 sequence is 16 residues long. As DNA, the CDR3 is TGTGCCAGCAGCTTATCGGAGGGGGCGGCAAACTATGGCTACACCTTC. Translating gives CASSLSEGAANYGYTF.

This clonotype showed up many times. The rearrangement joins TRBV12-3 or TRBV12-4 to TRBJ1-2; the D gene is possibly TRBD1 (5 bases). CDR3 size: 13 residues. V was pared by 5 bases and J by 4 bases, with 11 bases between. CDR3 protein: CASSTGTTYGYTF. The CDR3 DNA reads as TGTGCCAGCAGTACCGGGACCACCTATGGCTACACCTTC.

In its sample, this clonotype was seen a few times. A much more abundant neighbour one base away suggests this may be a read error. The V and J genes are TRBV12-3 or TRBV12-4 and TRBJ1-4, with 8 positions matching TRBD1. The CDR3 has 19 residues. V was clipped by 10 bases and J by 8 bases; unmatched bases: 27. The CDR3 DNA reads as TGTGCCAACAGACCTCCAACTACGGCAGGGGGCGCGTTAAGAGAAAAACTGTTTTTT. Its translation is CANRPPTTAGGALREKLFF.

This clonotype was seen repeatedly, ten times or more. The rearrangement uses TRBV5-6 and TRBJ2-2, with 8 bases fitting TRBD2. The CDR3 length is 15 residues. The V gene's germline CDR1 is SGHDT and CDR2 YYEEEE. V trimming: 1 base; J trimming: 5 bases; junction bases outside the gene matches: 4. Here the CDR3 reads CASSLSGGGTGELFF. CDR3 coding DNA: TGTGCCAGCAGCTTGAGCGGGGGCGGGACCGGGGAGCTGTTTTTT.

The CDR3 bases are TGCAGCGTTGCGGATTCCGGAGTCGAGCAGTACTTC. Its translation: CSVADSGVEQYF. The chain links TRBV29-1 to TRBJ2-7; D is uncertain. The germline V gene has CDR1 SQVTM and CDR2 ANQGSEA. V gave up 4 bases and J gave up 6 bases, with 13 bases separating them. The CDR3 length is 12 residues.

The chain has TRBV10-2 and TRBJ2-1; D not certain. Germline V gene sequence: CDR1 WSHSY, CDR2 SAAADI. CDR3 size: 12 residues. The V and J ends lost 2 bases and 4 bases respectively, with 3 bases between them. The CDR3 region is CASSEGYNEQFF. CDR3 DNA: TGCGCCAGCAGTGAGGGGTACAATGAGCAGTTCTTC.

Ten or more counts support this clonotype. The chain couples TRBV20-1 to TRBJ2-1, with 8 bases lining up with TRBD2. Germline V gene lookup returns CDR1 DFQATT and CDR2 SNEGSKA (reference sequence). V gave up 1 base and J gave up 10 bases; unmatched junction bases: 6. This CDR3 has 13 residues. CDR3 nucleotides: TGCAGTGCTAGAGGGAGCGGGGGCGAGGAGCAGTTCTTC. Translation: CSARGSGGEEQFF.